The present entry profiles one TCR beta chain with its context. Its antigen is unidentified. Germline loops: CDR1 SGHDT, CDR2 YYEEEE. The V segment lost 4 bases and the J segment 4 bases; nucleotides outside the gene matches: 6. This CDR3 spans 14 amino acids. Libraries were prepared by immunoSEQ multiplex PCR; TCRdb keeps only in-frame clonotypes and omits some of them. Among 20,000 to 30,000 clones, about 70% were seen once, and the ten largest hold approximately 3.3%. The record originates from a study of PD-1 blockade in classical Hodgkin lymphoma. Study-wide results and limits: Unlike CD8+ TCR diversity, which did not rise significantly by C4D1, CD4+ TCR diversity did. Patients starting nivolumab less than 1 year after ASCT had lower diversity and were excluded from later analyses.

Every one of the patients relapsed after autologous stem cell transplantation (brentuximab vedotin exposure was variable). Best overall response was complete response, partial response or progressive disease in these relapsed/refractory classical Hodgkin lymphoma patients. The material was peripheral blood mononuclear cells (PBMCs), obtained at baseline. The sequence was collected from a human donor with classical Hodgkin lymphoma. The chain joins TRBV5-6 to TRBJ1-2; the match to TRBD1 covers 8 bases. Here the CDR3 reads CASSPDRVGYGYTF. CDR3 nucleotide sequence: TGTGCCAGCAGCCCGGACAGGGTAGGCTATGGCTACACCTTC.